This T cell receptor beta chain was captured by sequencing in a study of T cell responses to AZD1222 COVID-19 vaccine. Overall study findings and caveats: Donor demographics were predominantly white British with a female majority; clonal diversity may be underestimated. Just a handful of AZD1222 recipients tested seropositive at baseline. Sampling that yielded the repertoires occurred only after the peak T cell response. The study reported that nearly half of spike-specific TCRs target unmutated variant regions.

The repertoire was sequenced with immunoSEQ multiplex PCR; TCRdb's copy has only in-frame clones and lacks some. The data show 130,000 to 150,000 clones, with more than 85% seen just once and just over 3% held by the top ten. This CDR3 spans 15 amino acids. V dropped 4 bases and J dropped 1 base, with 14 bases sitting between them. Germline values: CDR1 SGHRS, CDR2 YFSETQ. As to this clone: The antigen is unknown.

The sequencing here drew on peripheral blood, taken on day 0 of AZD1222 vaccination. This chain links TRBV5-1 with TRBJ1-1, with D perhaps TRBD1 (5 bases). The sequence was obtained from an adult in good health. CDR3 sequence (DNA): TGCGCCAGCAGCCGGTCAGGGCGGGAGAACACTGAAGCTTTCTTT. Protein sequence: CASSRSGRENTEAFF.